This T cell receptor (beta chain) was recorded in a study of cytomegalovirus exposure and HLA in healthy donors. Trimming at V came to 5 bases and at J to 5 bases, leaving 14 bases not matched to a gene. The V gene's germline CDR1 is MDHEN and CDR2 SYDVKM. The CDR3 contains 17 residues. Study-wide points: Analyzed later, association rates of TCRs varied across HLA loci, with DRB1 most and HLA-C fewest.

On this clone itself: What it recognizes is unknown.

The PCR ran on 60 Vbeta and 13 Jbeta primers. TCRdb's copy holds only in-frame clones and misses some; the assay was immunoSEQ multiplex PCR. Seen here are fewer than 200,000 clones, roughly 80% observed once, and the top ten hold over 0.65%. The clonotype comes from a woman aged 18-29 years in good health and CMV-seronegative. The chain couples TRBV28 to TRBJ2-1; TRBD2 matches at 8 bases. What was sequenced was PBMCs. CDR3: CASSRGLAQPGDNEQFF. The CDR3 region has the DNA TGTGCCAGCAGTCGCGGACTAGCCCAACCGGGAGACAATGAGCAGTTCTTC.